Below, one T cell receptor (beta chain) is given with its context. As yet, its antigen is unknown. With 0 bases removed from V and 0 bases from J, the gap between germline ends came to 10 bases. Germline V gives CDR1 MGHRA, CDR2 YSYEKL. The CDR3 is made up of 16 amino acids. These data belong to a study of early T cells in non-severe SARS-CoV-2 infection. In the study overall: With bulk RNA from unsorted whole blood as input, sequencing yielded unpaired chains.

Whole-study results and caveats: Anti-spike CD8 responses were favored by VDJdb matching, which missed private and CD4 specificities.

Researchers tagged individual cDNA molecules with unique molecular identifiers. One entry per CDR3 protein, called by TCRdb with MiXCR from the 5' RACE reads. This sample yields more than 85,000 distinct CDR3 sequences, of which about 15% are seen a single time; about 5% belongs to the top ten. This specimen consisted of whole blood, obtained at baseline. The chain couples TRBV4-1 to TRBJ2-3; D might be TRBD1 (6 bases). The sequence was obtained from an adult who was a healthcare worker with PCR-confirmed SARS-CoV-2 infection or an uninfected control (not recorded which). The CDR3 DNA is TGCGCCAGCAGCCAAGACGGACAGTTCAGCACAGATACGCAGTATTTT. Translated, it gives CASSQDGQFSTDTQYF.